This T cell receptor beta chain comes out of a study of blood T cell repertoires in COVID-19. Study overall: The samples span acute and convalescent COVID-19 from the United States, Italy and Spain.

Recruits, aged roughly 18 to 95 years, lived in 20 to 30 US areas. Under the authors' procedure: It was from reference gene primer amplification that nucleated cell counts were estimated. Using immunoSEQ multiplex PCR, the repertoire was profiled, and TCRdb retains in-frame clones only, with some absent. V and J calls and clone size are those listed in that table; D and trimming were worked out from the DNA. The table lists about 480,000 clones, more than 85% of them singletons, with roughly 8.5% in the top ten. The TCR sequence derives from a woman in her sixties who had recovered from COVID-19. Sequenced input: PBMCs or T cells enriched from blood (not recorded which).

The CDR3 sequence: CATKGWEGVDTDTQYF. The CDR3 nucleotides read TGTGCCACCAAAGGATGGGAGGGGGTAGACACAGATACGCAGTATTTT. V usage is TRBV19 and J usage is TRBJ2-3, with a possible D match to TRBD2 (7 bases). The CDR3 contains 16 residues. Trimming removed 10 bases at V and 2 bases at J, with 22 bases between. Germline V CDR1 and CDR2: LNHDA, SQIVND (reference sequence).